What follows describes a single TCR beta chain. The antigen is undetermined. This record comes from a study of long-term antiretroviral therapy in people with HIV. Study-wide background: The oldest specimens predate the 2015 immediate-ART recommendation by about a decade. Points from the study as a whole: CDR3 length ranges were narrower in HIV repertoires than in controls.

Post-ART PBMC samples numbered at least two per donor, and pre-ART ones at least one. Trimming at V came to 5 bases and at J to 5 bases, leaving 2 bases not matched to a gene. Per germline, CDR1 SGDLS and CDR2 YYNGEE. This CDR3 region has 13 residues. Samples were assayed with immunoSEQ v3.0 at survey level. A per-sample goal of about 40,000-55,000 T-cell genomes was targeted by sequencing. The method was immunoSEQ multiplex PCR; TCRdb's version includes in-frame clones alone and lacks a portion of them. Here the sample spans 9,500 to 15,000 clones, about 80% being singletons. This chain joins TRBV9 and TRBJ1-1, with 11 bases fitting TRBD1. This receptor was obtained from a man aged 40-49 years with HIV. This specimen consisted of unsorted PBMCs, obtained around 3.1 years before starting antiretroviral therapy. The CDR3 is CASSGTGGTEAFF. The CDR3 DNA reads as TGTGCCAGCAGTGGGACAGGGGGGACTGAAGCTTTCTTT.